The clone carrying this T cell receptor (beta chain) showed up just a few times. Germline values: CDR1 SGHDN, CDR2 FVKESK. Trimming removed 1 base from V and 4 bases from J; junction bases left unmatched: 3. The CDR3 is 15 amino acids. The authors made TCR beta cDNA from roughly 480 ng total RNA with a constant-region primer. Libraries of TCR beta came from three nested multiplex PCR rounds with slightly modified ARM-PCR. In the first two PCR rounds, TRBV1-TRBV30 forward primers were paired with a C-beta reverse primer, and each round lasted approximately 10 cycles. TCRdb re-analysed the multiplex PCR reads in MiXCR, keeping a single row per CDR3 protein. The data show approximately 330,000 distinct CDR3 sequences, roughly 61% seen once. This specimen belongs to a study of tumor-infiltrating lymphocytes in primary liver carcinoma. Blood RNA was derived from unsorted whole blood, and germline DNA was extracted too.

This TCR came from a middle-aged man with primary liver carcinoma and hepatitis B virus infection. Sequencing was carried out using peripheral blood. The V gene is TRBV14, the J gene TRBJ2-1; 8 nucleotides line up with TRBD2. The CDR3 protein is CASSQAGGPYNEQFF. The CDR3 nucleotides are TGTGCCAGCAGCCAAGCGGGAGGGCCTTACAATGAGCAGTTCTTC.